The rows below give T cell receptor beta chains drawn from one sample of a study of T cell responses to AZD1222 COVID-19 vaccine. Here immunoSEQ multiplex PCR was the method, and the copy in TCRdb shows in-frame clones only, minus some. The sample holds about 120,000 clones, roughly 84% seen once. Sequences were derived from peripheral blood, sampled on day 0 of AZD1222 vaccination. The receptors stem from an adult in good health. Both conserved end residues are part of each CDR3. The D gene is left open where the match is weak. Not all rows give a size; the values are once, few, many and, for expanded clones, a class.

TRBV9,TRBJ2-3,12,-,-,TGTGCCAGCAGCCAGGACACAGATACGCAGTATTTT,CASSQDTDTQYF
TRBV6-5,TRBJ1-2,15,-,-,TGTGCCAGCAGTTATACTTACACGACTAACTATGGCTACACCTTC,CASSYTYTTNYGYTF
TRBV19,TRBJ1-5,15,-,-,TGTGCCAGTAGCTACAGGGTCAGTAGCAATCAGCCCCAGCATTTT,CASSYRVSSNQPQHF
TRBV10-3,TRBJ2-7,11,-,-,TGTGCCATCAGTCCCGGTTACGAGCAGTACTTC,CAISPGYEQYF
TRBV27,TRBJ1-5,14,-,-,TGTGCCAGCAGTCCTCAGGTGAGCAATCAGCCCCAGCATTTT,CASSPQVSNQPQHF
TRBV3-1/TRBV3-2,TRBJ1-1,15,-,-,TGTGCCAGCAGCCAAGGGGGGGGACAGAACACTGAAGCTTTCTTT,CASSQGGGQNTEAFF
TRBV6-1,TRBJ2-7,15,TRBD1,-,TGTGCCAGCAGTCCAAGACAGGGGGCGGCCTACGAGCAGTACTTC,CASSPRQGAAYEQYF
TRBV5-1,TRBJ2-7,16,TRBD2,-,TGCGCCAGCAGCTTGATCGGGGAGAGGGAGGGCTACGAGCAGTACTTC,CASSLIGEREGYEQYF
TRBV27,TRBJ1-4,15,TRBD1,-,TGTGCCAGCTCCCCTACCGACAGGGTACACGAAAAACTGTTTTTT,CASSPTDRVHEKLFF
TRBV6-5,TRBJ2-3,16,-,-,TGTGCCAGCAGTTACCACGGCAGGGTTGGAACAGATACGCAGTATTTT,CASSYHGRVGTDTQYF
TRBV27,TRBJ1-5,15,-,-,TGTGCCAGCAGTTTATCGGTGGCAGGGAATCAGCCCCAGCATTTT,CASSLSVAGNQPQHF
TRBV7-2,TRBJ1-2,16,-,-,TGTGCCAGCAGCTTAGAATGGGGGGGCGCCGGCTATGGCTACACCTTC,CASSLEWGGAGYGYTF
TRBV24-1,TRBJ2-5,14,-,-,TGTGCCACCAGTGCCCTGGGACACCAAGAGACCCAGTACTTC,CATSALGHQETQYF
TRBV7-6,TRBJ2-7,13,-,-,TGTGCCAGCAGCTTGGACAGCTACTACGAGCAGTACTTC,CASSLDSYYEQYF
TRBV28,TRBJ1-1,17,TRBD1,-,TGTGCCAGCAGCCGACCCGGGACAGGGTCTTATGGCATGGAAGCTTTCTTT,CASSRPGTGSYGMEAFF
TRBV9,TRBJ1-4,14,TRBD1,-,TGTGCCAGCAGCGGACAGGGGATTAATGAAAAACTGTTTTTT,CASSGQGINEKLFF
TRBV11-2,TRBJ2-1,12,-,-,TGTGCCAGCAAAATAGCATCCAATGAGCAGTTCTTC,CASKIASNEQFF
TRBV15,TRBJ1-1,14,-,-,TGTGCCACCAGCGGCGGGGGTTGGACCACTGAAGCTTTCTTT,CATSGGGWTTEAFF
TRBV19,TRBJ1-3,14,-,-,TGTGCCACCAAACTCAGGGGAGATGGAAACACCATATATTTT,CATKLRGDGNTIYF
TRBV19,TRBJ1-1,13,-,-,TGTGCTGTGCGGGGGTATGGGGGCACTGAAGCTTTCTTT,CAVRGYGGTEAFF
TRBV5-6,TRBJ1-2,13,-,-,TGTGCCAGCAGCTTAGACCTTGGCTATGGCTACACCTTC,CASSLDLGYGYTF
TRBV6-1,TRBJ2-3,14,-,-,TGTGCCAGCAGTGAAGTCCTAGGCACAGATACGCAGTATTTT,CASSEVLGTDTQYF
TRBV27,TRBJ2-3,13,TRBD2,-,TGTGCCAGCAGGTTCCTAGCGGGGGATACGCAGTATTTT,CASRFLAGDTQYF
TRBV18,TRBJ2-1,15,-,-,TGTGCCAGCTCACCACCGGGGAGTAGGTACAATGAGCAGTTCTTC,CASSPPGSRYNEQFF
TRBV6-2/TRBV6-3,TRBJ1-4,16,-,-,TGTGCCAGCAGTTCATTCCAGGGTGCGGCTAATGAAAAACTGTTTTTT,CASSSFQGAANEKLFF
TRBV3-1/TRBV3-2,TRBJ2-7,12,-,-,TGTGCCAGCAGCCCCGGCGTGACCGAGCAGTACTTC,CASSPGVTEQYF
TRBV7-3,TRBJ1-6,15,TRBD1,-,TGTGCCAGCAGCTCCGGGGACAGCCGAAATTCACCCCTCCACTTT,CASSSGDSRNSPLHF
TRBV3-1/TRBV3-2,TRBJ1-3,14,-,-,TGTGCCAGCAGCCCGACAGGTTCTGGAAACACCATATATTTT,CASSPTGSGNTIYF
TRBV5-4,TRBJ1-2,15,-,-,TGTGCCAGCAGCTTGGCCGGAGGGCCGGGGTACGGCTACACCTTC,CASSLAGGPGYGYTF
TRBV4-1,TRBJ2-1,15,-,-,TGCGCCAGCAGCCAAATAGGAGGCTCCCACAATGAGCAGTTCTTC,CASSQIGGSHNEQFF
TRBV9,TRBJ2-6,13,-,once,TGTGCCAGCAGCGTCTCTGGGGCCAACGTCCTGACTTTC,CASSVSGANVLTF
TRBV18,TRBJ1-1,13,-,-,TGTGCCAGCTCACCCAGCGGGTTCGATGTAGCTTTCTTT,CASSPSGFDVAFF
TRBV28,TRBJ1-2,11,-,-,TGTGCCAGCAGGGATAACTATGGCTACACCTTC,CASRDNYGYTF
TRBV15,TRBJ1-6,14,TRBD1,once,TGTGCCACCAGCGCGGGACAGCGTAATTCACCCCTCCACTTT,CATSAGQRNSPLHF
TRBV27,TRBJ2-1,18,TRBD2,-,TGTGCCAGCAGTTTGGCCGGGACTAGCGGGAGGGTTGGCAATGAGCAGTTCTTC,CASSLAGTSGRVGNEQFF
TRBV7-3,TRBJ2-7,13,TRBD1,-,TGTGCCAGCAGCTGGGGACAGGGGTGGGAGCAGTACTTC,CASSWGQGWEQYF